This TCR beta chain stems from a study of spatial heterogeneity in lung cancer. Study-wide results and limits: Counts of expanded intratumoral alpha and beta TCRs tracked tumor mutation counts.

MiXCR was run by TCRdb on the 5' RACE reads, yielding one entry per CDR3 protein. The data hold about 690 distinct CDR3 sequences, with under 35% observed a single time. This clonotype is deemed large. The antigen remains undetermined. CDR3 length: 15 residues. The V gene lost 3 bases and the J gene lost 4 bases, with 14 bases spanning the gap. Per the germline V gene, CDR1 is SGHTA and CDR2 is FQGNSA. Time point noted: sample taken at primary tumor resection. The sequence was obtained from a male donor with early-stage non-small cell lung cancer. The J gene is TRBJ2-3, the V gene TRBV7-2, with no clear D. The source was lung tumor tissue, collected at surgery. Here the CDR3 reads CASSFQKTAADTQYF. CDR3 in DNA: TGTGCCAGCAGCTTTCAAAAAACTGCTGCAGATACGCAGTATTTT.